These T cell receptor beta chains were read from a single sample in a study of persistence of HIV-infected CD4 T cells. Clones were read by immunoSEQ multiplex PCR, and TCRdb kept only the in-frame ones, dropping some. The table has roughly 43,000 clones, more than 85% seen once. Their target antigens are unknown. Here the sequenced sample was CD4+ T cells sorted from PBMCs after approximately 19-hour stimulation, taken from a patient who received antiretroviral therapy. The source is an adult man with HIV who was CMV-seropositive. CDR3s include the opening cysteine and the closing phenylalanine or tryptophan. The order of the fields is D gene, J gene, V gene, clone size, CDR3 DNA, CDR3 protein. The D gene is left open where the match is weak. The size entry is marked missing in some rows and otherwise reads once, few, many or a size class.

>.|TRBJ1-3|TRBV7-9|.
TGTGCCAGCAGCTTTGCAGGCTCTGGAAACACCATATATTTT
CASSFAGSGNTIYF
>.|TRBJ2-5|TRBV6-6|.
TGTGCCAGCAGCCAAGAAGAGACCCAGTACTTC
CASSQEETQYF
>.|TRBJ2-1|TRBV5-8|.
TGTGCCAGCAGCTTGAGGCTTTACAATGAGCAGTTCTTC
CASSLRLYNEQFF
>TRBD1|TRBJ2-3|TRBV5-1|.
TGCGCCAGCAGCCAAGACAGGGGGGGCACAGATACGCAGTATTTT
CASSQDRGGTDTQYF
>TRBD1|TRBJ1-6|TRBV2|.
TGTGCCAGCAGGGGAGACAGGGTATCACCCCTCCACTTT
CASRGDRVSPLHF
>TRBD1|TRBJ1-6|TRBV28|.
TGTGCCAGCAGACAGGGGAGTGGCTCCTATAATTCACCCCTCCACTTT
CASRQGSGSYNSPLHF
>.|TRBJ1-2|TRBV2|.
TGTGCCAGCAGTGGAGGACGGACTAACTATGGCTACACCTTC
CASSGGRTNYGYTF
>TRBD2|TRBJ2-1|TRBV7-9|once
TGTGCCAGCAGCGGAGTAGCGGGGGGCTCCTACAATGAGCAGTTCTTC
CASSGVAGGSYNEQFF
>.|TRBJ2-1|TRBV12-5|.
TGTGCTAGTGGTTTGGTCTTCCCGGGATCCTACAATGAGCAGTTCTTC
CASGLVFPGSYNEQFF
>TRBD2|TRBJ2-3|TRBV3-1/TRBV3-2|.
TGTGCCAGCAGCCAAGAAGGGATAGCGGGGGGATATTTT
CASSQEGIAGGYF
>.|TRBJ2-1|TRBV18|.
TGTGCCAGCTCACCACGGACTCTAGCAGCCTACAATGAGCAGTTCTTC
CASSPRTLAAYNEQFF
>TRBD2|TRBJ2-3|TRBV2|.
TGTGCCAGCTCCACTAGCGGGCCTAGCACAGATACGCAGTATTTT
CASSTSGPSTDTQYF
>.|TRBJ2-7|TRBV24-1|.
TGTGCCACCAGTGAAGTACAGGGATTCGAGCAGTACTTC
CATSEVQGFEQYF
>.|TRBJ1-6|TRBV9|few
TGTGCCAGCAGCGTAGGCGGAGTCGATAATTCACCCCTCCACTTT
CASSVGGVDNSPLHF
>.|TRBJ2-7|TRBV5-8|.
TGTGCCAGCAGCTTGGTGGTGGCGAAGAGAGACTCCTACGAGCAGTACTTC
CASSLVVAKRDSYEQYF
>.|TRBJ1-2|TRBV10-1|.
TGCGCCAGCATGGTCAGGGGATTTAATAACTATGGCTACACCTTC
CASMVRGFNNYGYTF
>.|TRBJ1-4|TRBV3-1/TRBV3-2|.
TGTGCCAGCAGCCAAGATTCCCGTACGGACAACCGCTTTGGAACTAATGAAAAACTGTTTTTT
CASSQDSRTDNRFGTNEKLFF
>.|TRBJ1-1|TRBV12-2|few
TGTGCAAGTCGCCCACAGACAGGTTGGGGTGAAGCTTTCTTT
CASRPQTGWGEAFF
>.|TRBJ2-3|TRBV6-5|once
TGTGCCAGCATCGACCGGGGCAGTAGCACAGATACGCAGTATTTT
CASIDRGSSTDTQYF
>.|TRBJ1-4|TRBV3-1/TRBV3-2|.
TGTGCCAGCAGCCGAATGGCACAGGTGAATGAAAAACTGTTTTTT
CASSRMAQVNEKLFF
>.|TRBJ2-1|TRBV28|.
TGTGCCAGCAGTTTACAGCTGTGGTACGCTGAGCAGTTCTTC
CASSLQLWYAEQFF
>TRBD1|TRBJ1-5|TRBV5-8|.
TGTGCCAGCAGTCGACAGGGGACCCAGCCCCAGCATTTT
CASSRQGTQPQHF
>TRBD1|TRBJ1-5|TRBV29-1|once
TGCAGCGTGGCCTTTGGGACAGGTGATCAGCCCCAGCATTTT
CSVAFGTGDQPQHF
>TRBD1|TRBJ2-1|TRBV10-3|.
TGTGCCATCAGTAAGGACAGGCCCGACGGTGAGCAGTTCTTC
CAISKDRPDGEQFF
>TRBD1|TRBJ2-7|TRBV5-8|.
TGTGCCAGCAGCTTGGCCAGGGGGTCGGGCTACGAGCAGTACTTC
CASSLARGSGYEQYF
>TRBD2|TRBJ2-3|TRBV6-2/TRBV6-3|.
TGTGCCAGCAGTTACTCGATCGATAGCGGGGGGATCCCGAGCACAGATACGCAGTATTTT
CASSYSIDSGGIPSTDTQYF
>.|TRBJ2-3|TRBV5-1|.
TGCGCCAGCAGCCTTCCTACGTCGGTGGGCACAGATACGCAGTATTTT
CASSLPTSVGTDTQYF
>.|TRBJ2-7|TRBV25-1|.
TGTGCCAGCAGGGGGGGACAGTCCTGGAACGAGCAGTACTTC
CASRGGQSWNEQYF
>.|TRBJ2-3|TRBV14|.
TGTGCCAGCAGCCAGGGACAAGCAGATACGCAGTATTTT
CASSQGQADTQYF
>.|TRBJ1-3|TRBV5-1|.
TGCGCCAGCACGGACAGTAGCTCTGGAAACACCATATATTTT
CASTDSSSGNTIYF
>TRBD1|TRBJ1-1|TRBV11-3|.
TGTGCCAGCAGCTTAGGGGGGGGACAGAGGAACACTGAAGCTTTCTTT
CASSLGGGQRNTEAFF
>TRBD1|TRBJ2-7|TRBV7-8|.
TGTGCCAGCAGCCCTTGGACAGGGAGGAACGAGCAGTACTTC
CASSPWTGRNEQYF
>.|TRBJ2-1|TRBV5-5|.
TGTGCCAGCAGCTTGGACGGAGAACCTTGGAATGAGCAGTTCTTC
CASSLDGEPWNEQFF
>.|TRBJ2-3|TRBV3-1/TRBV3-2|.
TGTGCCAGCAGCCGCCCCCCGGGCACAGATACGCAGTATTTT
CASSRPPGTDTQYF
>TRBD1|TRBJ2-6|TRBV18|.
TGTGCCAGCTCACCTCAAAGGACAGGCCGGAGCTCTGGGGCCAACGTCCTGACTTTC
CASSPQRTGRSSGANVLTF
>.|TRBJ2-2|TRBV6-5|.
TGTGCCAGCACACCGGGACCTATCACCGGGGAGCTGTTTTTT
CASTPGPITGELFF
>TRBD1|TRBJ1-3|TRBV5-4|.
TGTGCCAGCAGCTCGACAGGGATTCGGAACACCATATATTTT
CASSSTGIRNTIYF
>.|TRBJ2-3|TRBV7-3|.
TGTGCCAGCAGCTTAGCAGGGGTGCGGACAGATACGCAGTATTTT
CASSLAGVRTDTQYF
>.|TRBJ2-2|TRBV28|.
TGTGCCAGCAGTTTGGACACCTTTAACACCGGGGAGCTGTTTTTT
CASSLDTFNTGELFF
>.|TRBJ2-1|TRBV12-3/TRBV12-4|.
TGTGCCAGCAGTTTTTTGGGGAATGAGCAGTTCTTC
CASSFLGNEQFF
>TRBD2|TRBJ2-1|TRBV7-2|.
TGTGCCAGCAGCCGTACTAGCGGGGGGGCCGGTGAGCAGTTCTTC
CASSRTSGGAGEQFF
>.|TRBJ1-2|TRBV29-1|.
TGCAGCGTTGGGGGGGACTATGGCTACACCTTC
CSVGGDYGYTF
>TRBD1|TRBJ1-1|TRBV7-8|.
TGTGCCAGCAGCACGGGACAGGGGTTAGGCACTGAAGCTTTCTTT
CASSTGQGLGTEAFF
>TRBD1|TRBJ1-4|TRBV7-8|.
TGTGCCAGCAGCTCCCGACAGGGGACGACTAATGAAAAACTGTTTTTT
CASSSRQGTTNEKLFF
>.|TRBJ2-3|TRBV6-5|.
TGTGCCAGCAAATCAGCCGCGAGCACAGATACGCAGTATTTT
CASKSAASTDTQYF
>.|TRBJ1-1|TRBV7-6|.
TGTGCCAGCAGCTTACGAAGGGAAAAGGACACTGAAGCTTTCTTT
CASSLRREKDTEAFF
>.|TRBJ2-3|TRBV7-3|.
TGTGCCAGCAGCTTAGATCTAGATACGCAGTATTTT
CASSLDLDTQYF
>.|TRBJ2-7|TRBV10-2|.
TGCGCCAGCGCCTTTTTCTACGAGCAGTACTTC
CASAFFYEQYF
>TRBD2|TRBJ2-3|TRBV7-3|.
TGTGCCAGCAGCTCAGCGGGGCGCACAGATACGCAGTATTTT
CASSSAGRTDTQYF
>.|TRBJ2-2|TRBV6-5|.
TGTGCCAGCAGTCCTATACAGGCAGCGGTCGGGGAGCTGTTTTTT
CASSPIQAAVGELFF
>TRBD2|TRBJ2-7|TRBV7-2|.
TGTGCCAGCAGCTCCAGGACTAGCGGAGCCCGCTACGAGCAGTACTTC
CASSSRTSGARYEQYF
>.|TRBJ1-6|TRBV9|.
TGTGCCAGCAGCGTAGGGCAGAGGGACTATAATTCACCCCTCCACTTT
CASSVGQRDYNSPLHF
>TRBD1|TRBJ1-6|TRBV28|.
TGTGCCAGCAGTTTATGGAGAGGGGGCGCGTCTGGTTCACCCCTCCACTTT
CASSLWRGGASGSPLHF
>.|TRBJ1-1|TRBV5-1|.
TGCGCCAGCAGCCCACTTTCGGACCTCGAAGCTTTCTTT
CASSPLSDLEAFF
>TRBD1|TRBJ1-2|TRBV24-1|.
TGTGCCACCAGTGATGGAGACAGGGCGGCGGGCTATGGCTACACCTTC
CATSDGDRAAGYGYTF
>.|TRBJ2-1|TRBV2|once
TGTGCCAGCCTCAGGGCCCCTTCCTCCTACAATGAGCAGTTCTTC
CASLRAPSSYNEQFF